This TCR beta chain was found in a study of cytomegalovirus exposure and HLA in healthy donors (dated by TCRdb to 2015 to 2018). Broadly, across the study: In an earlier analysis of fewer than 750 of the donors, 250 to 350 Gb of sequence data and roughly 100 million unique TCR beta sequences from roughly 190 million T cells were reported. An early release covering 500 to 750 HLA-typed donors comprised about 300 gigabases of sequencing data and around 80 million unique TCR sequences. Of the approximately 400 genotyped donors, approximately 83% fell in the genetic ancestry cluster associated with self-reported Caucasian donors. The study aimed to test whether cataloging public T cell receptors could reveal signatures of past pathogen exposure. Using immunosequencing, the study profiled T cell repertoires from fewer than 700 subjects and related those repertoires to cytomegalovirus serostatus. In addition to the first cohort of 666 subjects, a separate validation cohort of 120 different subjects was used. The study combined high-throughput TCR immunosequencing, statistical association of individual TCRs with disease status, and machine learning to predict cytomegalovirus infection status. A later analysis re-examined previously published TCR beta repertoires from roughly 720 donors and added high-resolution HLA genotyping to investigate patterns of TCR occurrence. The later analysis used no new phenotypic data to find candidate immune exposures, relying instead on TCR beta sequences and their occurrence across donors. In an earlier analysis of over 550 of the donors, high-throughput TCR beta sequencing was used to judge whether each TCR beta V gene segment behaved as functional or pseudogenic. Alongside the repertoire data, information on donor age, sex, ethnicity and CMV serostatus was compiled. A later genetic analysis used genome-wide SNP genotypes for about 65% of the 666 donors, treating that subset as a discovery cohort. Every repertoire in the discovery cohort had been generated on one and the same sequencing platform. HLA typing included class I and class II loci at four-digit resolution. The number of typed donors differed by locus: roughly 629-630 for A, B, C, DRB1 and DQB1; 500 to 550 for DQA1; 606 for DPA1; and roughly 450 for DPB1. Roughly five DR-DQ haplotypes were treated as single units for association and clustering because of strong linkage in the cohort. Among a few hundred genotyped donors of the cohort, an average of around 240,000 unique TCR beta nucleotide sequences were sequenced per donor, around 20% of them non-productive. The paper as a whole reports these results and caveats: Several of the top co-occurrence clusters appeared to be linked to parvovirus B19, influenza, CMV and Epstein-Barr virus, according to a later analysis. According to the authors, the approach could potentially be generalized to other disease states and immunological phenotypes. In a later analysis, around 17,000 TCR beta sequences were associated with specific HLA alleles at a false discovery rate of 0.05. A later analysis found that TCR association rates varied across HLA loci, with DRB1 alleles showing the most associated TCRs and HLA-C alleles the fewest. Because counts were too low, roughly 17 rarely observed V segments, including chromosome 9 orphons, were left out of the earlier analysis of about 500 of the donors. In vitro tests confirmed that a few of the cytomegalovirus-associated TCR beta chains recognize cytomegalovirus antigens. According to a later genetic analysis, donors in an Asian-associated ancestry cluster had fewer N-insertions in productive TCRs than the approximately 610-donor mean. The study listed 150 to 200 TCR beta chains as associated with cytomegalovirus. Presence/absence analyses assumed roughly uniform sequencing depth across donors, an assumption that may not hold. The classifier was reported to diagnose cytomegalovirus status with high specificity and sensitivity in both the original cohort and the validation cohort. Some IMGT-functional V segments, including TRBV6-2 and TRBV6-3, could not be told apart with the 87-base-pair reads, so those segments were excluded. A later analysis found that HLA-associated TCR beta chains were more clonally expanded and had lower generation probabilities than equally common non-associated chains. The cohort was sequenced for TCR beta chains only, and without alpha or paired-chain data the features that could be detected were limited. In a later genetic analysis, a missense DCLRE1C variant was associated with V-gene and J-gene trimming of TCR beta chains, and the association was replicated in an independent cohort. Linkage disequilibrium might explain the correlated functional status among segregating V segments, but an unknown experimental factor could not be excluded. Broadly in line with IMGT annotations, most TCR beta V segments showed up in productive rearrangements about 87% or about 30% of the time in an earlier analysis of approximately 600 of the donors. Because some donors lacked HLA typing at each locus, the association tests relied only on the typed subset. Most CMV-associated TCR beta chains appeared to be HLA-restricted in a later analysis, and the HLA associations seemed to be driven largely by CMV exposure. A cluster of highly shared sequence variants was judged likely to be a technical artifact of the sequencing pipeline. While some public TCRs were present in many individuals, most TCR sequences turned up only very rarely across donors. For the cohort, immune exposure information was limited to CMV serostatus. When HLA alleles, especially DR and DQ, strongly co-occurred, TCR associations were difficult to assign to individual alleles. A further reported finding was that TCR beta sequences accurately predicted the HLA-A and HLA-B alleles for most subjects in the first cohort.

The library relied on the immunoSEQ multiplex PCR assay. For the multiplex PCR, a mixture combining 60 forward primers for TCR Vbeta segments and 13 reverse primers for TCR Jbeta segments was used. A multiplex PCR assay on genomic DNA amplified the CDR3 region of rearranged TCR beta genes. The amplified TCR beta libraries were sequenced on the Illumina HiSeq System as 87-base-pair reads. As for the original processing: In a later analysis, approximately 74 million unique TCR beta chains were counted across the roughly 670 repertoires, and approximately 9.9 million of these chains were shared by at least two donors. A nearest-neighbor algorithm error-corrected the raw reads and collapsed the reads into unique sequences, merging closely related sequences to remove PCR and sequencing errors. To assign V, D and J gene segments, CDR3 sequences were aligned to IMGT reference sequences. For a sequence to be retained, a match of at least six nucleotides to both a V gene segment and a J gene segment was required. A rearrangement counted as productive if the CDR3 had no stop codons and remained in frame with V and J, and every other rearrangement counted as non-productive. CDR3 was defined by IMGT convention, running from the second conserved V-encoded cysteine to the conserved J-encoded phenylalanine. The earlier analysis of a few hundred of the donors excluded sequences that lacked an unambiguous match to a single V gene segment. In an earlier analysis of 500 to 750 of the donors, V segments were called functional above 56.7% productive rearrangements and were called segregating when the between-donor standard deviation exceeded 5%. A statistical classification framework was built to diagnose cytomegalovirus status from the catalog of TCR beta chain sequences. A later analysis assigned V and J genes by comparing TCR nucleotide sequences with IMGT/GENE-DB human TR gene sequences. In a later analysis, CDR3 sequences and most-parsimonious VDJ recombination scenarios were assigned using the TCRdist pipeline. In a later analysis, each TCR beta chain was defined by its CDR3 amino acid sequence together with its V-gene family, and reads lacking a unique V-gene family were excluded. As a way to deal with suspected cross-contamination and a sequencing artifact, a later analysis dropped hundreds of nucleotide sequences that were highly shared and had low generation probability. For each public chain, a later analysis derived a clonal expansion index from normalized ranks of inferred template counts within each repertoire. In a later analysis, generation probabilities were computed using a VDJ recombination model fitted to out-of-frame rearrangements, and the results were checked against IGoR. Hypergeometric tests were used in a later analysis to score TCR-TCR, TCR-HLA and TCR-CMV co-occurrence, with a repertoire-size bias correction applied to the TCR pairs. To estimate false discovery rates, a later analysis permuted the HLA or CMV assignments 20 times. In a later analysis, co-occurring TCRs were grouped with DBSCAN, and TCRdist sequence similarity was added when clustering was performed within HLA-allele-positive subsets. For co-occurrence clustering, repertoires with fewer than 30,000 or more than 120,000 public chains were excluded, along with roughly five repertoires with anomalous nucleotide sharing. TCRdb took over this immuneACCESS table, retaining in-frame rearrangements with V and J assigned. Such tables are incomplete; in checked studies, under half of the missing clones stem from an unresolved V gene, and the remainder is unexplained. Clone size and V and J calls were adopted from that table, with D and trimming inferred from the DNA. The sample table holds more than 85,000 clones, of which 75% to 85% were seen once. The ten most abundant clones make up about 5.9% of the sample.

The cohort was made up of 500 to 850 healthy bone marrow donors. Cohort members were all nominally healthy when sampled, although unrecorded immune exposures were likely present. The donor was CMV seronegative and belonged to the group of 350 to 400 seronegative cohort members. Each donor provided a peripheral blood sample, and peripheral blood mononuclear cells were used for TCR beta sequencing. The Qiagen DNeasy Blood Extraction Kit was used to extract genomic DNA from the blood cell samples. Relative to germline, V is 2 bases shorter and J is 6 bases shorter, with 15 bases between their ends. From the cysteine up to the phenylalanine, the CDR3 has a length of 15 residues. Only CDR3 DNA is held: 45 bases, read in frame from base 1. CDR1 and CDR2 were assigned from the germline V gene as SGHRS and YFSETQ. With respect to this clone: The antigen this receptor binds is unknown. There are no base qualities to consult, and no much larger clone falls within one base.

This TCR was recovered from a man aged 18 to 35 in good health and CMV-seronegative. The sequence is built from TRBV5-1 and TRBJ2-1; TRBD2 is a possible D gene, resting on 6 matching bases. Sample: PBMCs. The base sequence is TGCGCCAGCAGCTTCGGGGGACTTGGGGGCAATGAGCAGTTCTTC. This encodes CASSFGGLGGNEQFF. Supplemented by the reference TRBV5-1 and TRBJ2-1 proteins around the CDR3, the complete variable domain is KAGVTQTPRYLIKTRGQQVTLSCSPISGHRSVSWYQQTPGQGLQFLFEYFSETQRNKGNFPGRFSGRQFSNSRSEMNVSTLELGDSALYLCASSFGGLGGNEQFFGPGTRLTVL.